This TCR beta chain came from a study of regulatory T cells in long-lasting Graves disease. This sample's time point: newly diagnosed GD, antithyroid drugs for less than 3 months. There was RNA extracted from PBMCs, and the TCR library was made from it. V was shortened by 1 base and J by 1 base, with 13 bases between the two germline ends. Germline CDR1 and CDR2: DFQATT and SNEGSKA (reference sequence). The CDR3 length is 15 residues. Building the TCR beta libraries relied on iRepertoire HTBI primers, and CDR3 regions underwent Arm-PCR. TCRdb used MiXCR to reprocess the multiplex PCR reads, holding one entry per CDR3 protein. Seen here are over 450,000 distinct CDR3 sequences, 12% observed once, and the top ten hold about 8.9%. Many counts were recorded for this clonotype. These data were also reused for a study on T cells in Graves' hyperthyroidism and ophthalmopathy. Per that paper: A patient was excluded if there was uncontrolled infection, other autoimmune disease, pregnancy or lactation.

This clonotype was obtained from a woman in her thirties with Graves disease. Specimen: peripheral blood mononuclear cells (PBMCs), collected at new diagnosis, from a patient treated with antithyroid drugs. V usage is TRBV20-1 and J usage is TRBJ1-1, with D perhaps TRBD1 (6 bases). CDR3 in DNA: TGCAGTGCTAGAGTCCCCGGACAGACGAACACTGAAGCTTTCTTT. Its protein product is CSARVPGQTNTEAFF.